Each of the 24 T cell receptor beta chains below was sequenced from the same sample in a study of technical replicates of blood from a few donors. Sequenced by immunoSEQ multiplex PCR; TCRdb stores in-frame clones only, minus some. The sample lists some 74,000 clones, around 95% occurring once. Sequencing input: T cells isolated from PBMCs. These receptor sequences come from a human donor in good health.

This clone was recorded once. V usage is TRBV4-1 and J usage is TRBJ1-1; 8 positions match TRBD1. With V trimmed by 6 bases and J by 2 bases, 11 bases remained unmatched. CDR1 is MGHRA and CDR2 is YSYEKL in the germline V gene. This CDR3 spans 16 amino acids. The CDR3 sequence is CASRLKEDRVNTEAFF. In nucleotides, the CDR3 is TGCGCCAGCAGATTAAAGGAGGACAGGGTAAACACTGAAGCTTTCTTT.

The chain couples TRBV27 to TRBJ1-5, with a possible D match to TRBD1 (6 bases). Germline V lookup: CDR1 MNHEY, CDR2 SMNVEV (reference sequence). The CDR3 sequence is 15 residues long. V dropped 3 bases and J dropped 3 bases, with 12 bases sitting between them. The CDR3 here is CASSFSGQLNQPQHF. The CDR3 bases are TGTGCCAGCAGTTTCAGCGGACAGCTCAATCAGCCCCAGCATTTT.

V is TRBV9 and J is TRBJ2-3; D is unresolved. The V gene lost 6 bases and the J gene lost 4 bases, with 9 bases spanning the gap. The CDR3 loop spans 12 amino acids. Germline-derived CDR1 and CDR2 are SGDLS and YYNGEE. CDR3 bases: TGTGCCAGCAACAGTGGGCCAGATACGCAGTATTTT. This codes for CASNSGPDTQYF.

J is TRBJ1-2 and V is TRBV30; 8 bases align to TRBD1. CDR1 is GTSNPN and CDR2 is SVGIG in the germline V gene (reference sequence). V lost 2 bases, J lost 7 bases, and 9 bases stayed unmatched. The CDR3 totals 14 residues. CDR3 sequence (DNA): TGTGCCTGGAGTCCATCGACAGGGGCGGGTGGCTACACCTTC. Protein: CAWSPSTGAGGYTF.

The rearrangement joins TRBV10-2 to TRBJ2-1; D is perhaps TRBD1 (5 bases). CDR1 is WSHSY, CDR2 SAAADI, per germline. V dropped 2 bases and J dropped 0 bases, with 17 bases sitting between them. The CDR3 contains 18 residues. The CDR3 spells CASSENYGAGSSYNEQFF. The CDR3 coding sequence is TGCGCCAGCAGTGAGAACTATGGGGCAGGCAGCTCCTACAATGAGCAGTTCTTC.

J is TRBJ1-2 and V is TRBV6-5; TRBD1 is a possible D gene (5 bases). Trimming took off 5 bases at V and 4 bases at J, with 17 bases between the two ends. The CDR3 is 15 residues long. CDR1 and CDR2 from the germline V gene are MNHEY and SVGAGI. The CDR3 spells CASSLQGSLPYGYTF. The CDR3 nucleotides read TGTGCCAGCAGTCTCCAGGGTTCTCTCCCCTATGGCTACACCTTC.

The rearrangement links TRBV6-1 to TRBJ2-7, with D uncertain. V lost 7 bases to trimming and J lost 0 bases, with 10 bases between them. This CDR3 region has 13 residues. Germline lookup yields CDR1 MNHNS and CDR2 SASEGT. The CDR3 protein is CASITRNSYEQYF. The CDR3 bases are TGTGCCAGCATCACGAGAAACTCCTACGAGCAGTACTTC.

The genes are TRBV4-1 and TRBJ2-3; perhaps TRBD2 as D (6 bases). V lost 0 bases and J lost 6, with 10 bases in between. Looked up from germline, CDR1 is MGHRA and CDR2 is YSYEKL. This CDR3 spans 14 amino acids. The CDR3 bases are TGCGCCAGCAGCCAAGAGGCGGGGAGGGATACGCAGTATTTT. Translation: CASSQEAGRDTQYF.

V usage is TRBV5-1 and J usage is TRBJ1-2, with D possibly matching TRBD1 (6 bases). Germline V lookup: CDR1 SGHRS, CDR2 YFSETQ. Deletions cut 4 bases from V and 7 bases from J, with 14 bases between. The CDR3 runs to 13 residues. The chain's CDR3 is CASSRYRASGYTF. The CDR3 DNA sequence: TGCGCCAGCAGCAGATACAGGGCCAGTGGCTACACCTTC.

This chain connects TRBV11-1 to TRBJ2-7, with 7 bases matching TRBD2. The CDR3 contains 13 residues. V lost 5 bases to trimming and J lost 4 bases; unmatched junction nucleotides: 5. Per germline, CDR1 SGHAT and CDR2 FQDESV (reference sequence). CDR3 region: CASSAVGGYEQYF. The CDR3 DNA reads TGTGCCAGCAGCGCCGTCGGGGGGTACGAGCAGTACTTC.

This sequence joins TRBV10-3 and TRBJ2-1; TRBD2 agrees at 11 bases. Germline CDR1 reads ENHRY; CDR2 reads SYGVKD. This CDR3 has 19 amino acids. With 6 bases clipped from V and 4 bases from J, the junction kept 17 bases outside the gene matches. The CDR3, as DNA: TGTGCCATCAGAAGTGGAGTAGCGGGAGGGCCGTCGCGGTACAATGAGCAGTTCTTC. This translates into CAIRSGVAGGPSRYNEQFF.

The chain uses TRBV6-5 and TRBJ2-5, with D perhaps matching TRBD1 (5 bases). Between the trimmed V and J ends, which lost 2 bases and 1 base, there was a span of 11 bases. The germline gives CDR1 MNHEY, CDR2 SVGAGI. The CDR3 sequence is 15 residues long. CDR3 loop: CASSYIRTSQETQYF. The CDR3 bases are TGTGCCAGCAGTTACATCCGGACAAGCCAAGAGACCCAGTACTTC.

The J gene is TRBJ1-2, the V gene TRBV28; D perhaps matches TRBD1 (6 bases). The CDR3 has 13 amino acids. V was pared by 4 bases and J by 4 bases, with 10 bases between. Germline CDR1 and CDR2: MDHEN and SYDVKM. This chain's CDR3 is CASSSGTPYGYTF. The CDR3 DNA reads TGTGCCAGCAGTTCCGGGACACCCTATGGCTACACCTTC.

The chain joins TRBV28 to TRBJ2-4, with 7 bases matching TRBD1. The CDR3 has 14 residues. CDR1 and CDR2 (germline): MDHEN, SYDVKM. V shed 4 bases, J shed 5 bases, and the junction held 5 bases outside the gene matches. The CDR3 loop reads CASSSTGAENIQYF. The DNA of the CDR3 is TGTGCCAGCAGTTCCACAGGGGCCGAAAACATTCAGTACTTC.

The chain is built from TRBV6-5 and TRBJ2-1; 9 bases agree with TRBD1. The CDR3 has 14 amino acids. Germline loops: CDR1 MNHEY, CDR2 SVGAGI. V lost 7 bases to trimming and J lost 10 bases; unmatched junction nucleotides: 11. The CDR3 coding sequence is TGTGCCAGCACGGGACAGGGCGGTCATTGGGAGCAGTTCTTC. Residues: CASTGQGGHWEQFF.

CDR3 bases: TGTGCCAGCAGTTTCAGCTACGACAGCTCTGGAAACACCATATATTTT. It encodes CASSFSYDSSGNTIYF. This chain connects TRBV11-2 to TRBJ1-3; a possible D gene is TRBD1 (5 bases). CDR1 SGHAT and CDR2 FQNNGV come from the germline V gene. V was shortened by 6 bases and J by 0 bases, with 15 bases between the two germline ends. The CDR3 is 16 residues long.

V and J are TRBV14 and TRBJ2-7; 13 nucleotides align to TRBD2. The J segment lost 3 bases and the V segment lost 4 bases, leaving 0 bases of the junction unmatched. There are 14 residues in the CDR3. Germline V gene lookup returns CDR1 SGHDN and CDR2 FVKESK. CDR3 sequence reads: CASSRTSGSYEQYF. The CDR3 DNA reads as TGTGCCAGCAGCCGGACTAGCGGGAGCTACGAGCAGTACTTC.

The chain couples TRBV27 to TRBJ2-2; TRBD1 is a possible D gene (7 bases). Germline V gene sequence: CDR1 MNHEY, CDR2 SMNVEV (reference sequence). The CDR3 loop spans 16 amino acids. Trimming removed 0 bases at V and 5 bases at J, with 13 bases between. The CDR3 region has the DNA TGTGCCAGCAGTTTATCTGGTCAGGGGGGAACCGGGGAGCTGTTTTTT. Amino acids: CASSLSGQGGTGELFF.

The V gene is TRBV6-5, the J gene TRBJ1-2; D is perhaps TRBD1 (6 bases). Looked up from germline, CDR1 is MNHEY and CDR2 is SVGAGI. Trimming cost V 4 bases and J 6 bases, with 15 bases left between them. The CDR3 sequence is 14 residues long. Written as DNA, the CDR3 is TGTGCCAGCAGTTCCGCCGACAGGTCCCATGGCTACACCTTC. It specifies CASSSADRSHGYTF.

V gene TRBV4-1 combines with J gene TRBJ2-7; D is perhaps TRBD2 (6 bases). The CDR3 extends over 19 amino acids. The ends were cut back, 4 bases at V and 0 bases at J, with 25 bases in the middle. Germline V gene data show CDR1 as MGHRA and CDR2 as YSYEKL. The CDR3: CASSLEPRGGGIYSYEQYF. The CDR3 nucleotides read TGCGCCAGCAGCCTAGAGCCGCGGGGAGGCGGAATATACTCCTACGAGCAGTACTTC.

V and J are TRBV11-3 and TRBJ2-1; D is possibly TRBD2 (6 bases). The CDR3 consists of 15 residues. The germline V gene has CDR1 SGHNT and CDR2 YENEEA. The germline V and J ends were trimmed by 1 base and 2 bases, with 9 bases remaining between them. In nucleotides, the CDR3 is TGTGCCAGCAGCTTAGGCGGGAACACCTACAATGAGCAGTTCTTC. The encoded protein is CASSLGGNTYNEQFF. The variable domain in full, with the rest retrieved from reference TRBV11-3 and TRBJ2-1, is EAGVVQSPRYKIIEKKQPVAFWCNPISGHNTLYWYLQNLGQGPELLIRYENEEAVDDSQLPKDRFSAERLKGVDSTLKIQPAELGDSAVYLCASSLGGNTYNEQFFGPGTRLTVL.

This sequence joins TRBV27 and TRBJ2-1, with 12 bases identical to TRBD2. Per the germline V gene, CDR1 is MNHEY and CDR2 is SMNVEV (reference sequence). J lost 6 bases, V lost 2 bases, and 5 bases had no gene match. This CDR3 is built from 16 residues. CDR3 protein: CASSLIGLAGSNEQFF. The CDR3 bases are TGTGCCAGCAGTTTAATTGGACTAGCGGGATCCAATGAGCAGTTCTTC.

The chain joins TRBV9 to TRBJ2-7; 13 bases align to TRBD2. Trimming took 4 bases from V and 0 from J; bases not matched to a gene: 4. This CDR3 is built from 16 residues. CDR1 and CDR2 (germline): SGDLS, YYNGEE. The CDR3 spells CASSPGLAGASYEQYF. CDR3 coding DNA: TGTGCCAGCAGCCCCGGACTAGCGGGGGCCTCCTACGAGCAGTACTTC. The whole variable domain, remainder taken from reference TRBV9 and TRBJ2-7, is DSGVTQTPKHLITATGQRVTLRCSPRSGDLSVYWYQQSLDQGLQFLIQYYNGEERAKGNILERFSAQQFPDLHSELNLSSLELGDSALYFCASSPGLAGASYEQYFGPGTRLTVT.

The rearrangement links TRBV7-9 to TRBJ2-5; 8 positions match TRBD2. In germline, CDR1 is SEHNR, CDR2 FQNEAQ (reference sequence). J lost 5 bases, V lost 5 bases, and 10 bases had no gene match. The CDR3 totals 15 residues. The CDR3: CASSRALAGIETQYF. Written as DNA, the CDR3 is TGTGCCAGCAGCCGGGCGTTAGCGGGGATCGAGACCCAGTACTTC.